This T cell receptor beta chain stems from a study of T cells after yellow fever vaccination. Study-level points and caveats: Post-booster reappearance was seen for most primary-vaccination clones (nearly 97% CD4, around 91% CD8).

Template-switching 5'RACE yielded the TCR cDNA; a universal primer site and UMIs were added in the process. One entry per CDR3 protein, called by TCRdb with MiXCR from the 5' RACE reads. The profile shows roughly 120,000 distinct CDR3 sequences, around 7.4% of them singletons. A note on this clonotype: What it binds is unknown.

CDR1 and CDR2 from the germline V gene are ENHRY and SYGVKD. J was trimmed by 3 bases and V by 6 bases; bases with no gene match: 8. This CDR3 spans 14 amino acids. Here the sequenced sample was CD4+ T cells sorted from PBMCs, taken around 10 days after the first yellow fever vaccination. The TCR was taken from a man in his late teens or twenties who received the YFV17D yellow fever vaccine. The genes are TRBV10-3 and TRBJ2-7, with TRBD2 identical over 7 bases. The CDR3 spells CAIRGGMRIYEQYF. In nucleotides, the CDR3 is TGTGCCATCAGGGGGGGGATGAGAATCTACGAGCAGTACTTC.